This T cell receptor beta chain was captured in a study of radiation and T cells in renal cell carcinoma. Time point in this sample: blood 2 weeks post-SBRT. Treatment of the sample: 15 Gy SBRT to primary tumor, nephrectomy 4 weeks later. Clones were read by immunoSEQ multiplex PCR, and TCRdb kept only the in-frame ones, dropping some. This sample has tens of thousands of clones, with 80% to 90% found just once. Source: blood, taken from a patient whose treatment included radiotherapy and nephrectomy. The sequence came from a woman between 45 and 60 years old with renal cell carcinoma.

CDR3 nucleotides: TGTGCCAGCAGTGACTGGGGCTCTGGGGCCAACGTCCTGACTTTC. It specifies CASSDWGSGANVLTF. The chain links TRBV6-4 to TRBJ2-6; no clear D. Germline V CDR1 and CDR2: MRHNA, SNTAGT. The V end lost 1 base, the J end lost 0 bases, and 4 bases lay between the germline ends. There are 15 residues in the CDR3.